This entry lists 13 T cell receptor beta chains sequenced from one sample in a study of cytomegalovirus exposure and HLA in healthy donors (dated by TCRdb to about 2017). Libraries were built with the immunoSEQ multiplex PCR assay. For the multiplex PCR, a mixture combining 60 forward primers for TCR Vbeta segments and 13 reverse primers for TCR Jbeta segments was used. This is the immuneACCESS table as TCRdb keeps it, with only in-frame sequences that have V and J called. A part of the clones is gone; compared with another copy, unresolved V genes explain less than half, and the rest is unexplained. Counted in this sample were around 58,000 clones; 77% of them appeared once. The top ten constitute less than 3% of the sample. Material for sequencing was PBMCs. Every receptor here comes from a female donor in good health and CMV-seronegative.

This chain connects TRBV15 to TRBJ2-5; 9 bases agree with TRBD2. Unmatched junction bases numbered 7, after V lost 6 bases and J lost 11 bases. The CDR3 totals 12 residues. CDR1 is LNHNV, CDR2 YYDKDF, per germline (reference sequence). CDR3 region: CATRGGRVEQYF. Here the CDR3 DNA reads TGTGCCACCAGAGGCGGGAGGGTTGAGCAGTACTTC.

The rearrangement links TRBV5-8 to TRBJ1-5, with D unresolved. Trimming pared 2 bases from V and 3 bases from J, leaving 12 bases between. The CDR3 contains 15 residues. CDR1 is SGHTS and CDR2 is YDEGEE in the germline V gene. In nucleotides, the CDR3 is TGTGCCAGCAGCTTCGGGAATCTGACCAATCAGCCCCAGCATTTT. Translated: CASSFGNLTNQPQHF.

V gene TRBV25-1 combines with J gene TRBJ1-2; no firm D call. This CDR3 is built from 13 residues. V was cut by 2 bases and J by 3 bases, with 7 bases left in between. Germline V gene lookup returns CDR1 MGHDK and CDR2 SYGVNS. CDR3 sequence reads: CASSEGGYYGYTF. CDR3 sequence (DNA): TGTGCCAGCAGTGAAGGAGGCTACTATGGCTACACCTTC.

This clone was seen a few times. This chain joins TRBV7-6 and TRBJ2-3; tentative D call: TRBD1 (5 bases). Trimming took off 5 bases at V and 3 bases at J, with 12 bases between the two ends. CDR1 SGHVS and CDR2 FNYEAQ come from the germline V gene. The CDR3 has 14 amino acids. CDR3 amino acids: CASSEQVWTDTQYF. The CDR3 DNA is TGTGCCAGCAGCGAACAGGTTTGGACAGATACGCAGTATTTT.

The V gene is TRBV5-1, the J gene TRBJ2-7, with D perhaps matching TRBD2 (5 bases). This CDR3 is 15 amino acids long. Germline loops: CDR1 SGHRS, CDR2 YFSETQ. The V gene lost 3 bases and the J gene lost 3 bases, with 16 bases spanning the gap. The chain's CDR3 is CASSSALSGYYEQYF. Here the CDR3 DNA reads TGCGCCAGCAGCTCGGCCTTGAGCGGATACTACGAGCAGTACTTC. Looking up the rest from reference TRBV5-1 and TRBJ2-7 gives the full variable domain: KAGVTQTPRYLIKTRGQQVTLSCSPISGHRSVSWYQQTPGQGLQFLFEYFSETQRNKGNFPGRFSGRQFSNSRSEMNVSTLELGDSALYLCASSSALSGYYEQYFGPGTRLTVT.

The chain is built from TRBV7-6 and TRBJ2-3, with D maybe TRBD2 (5 bases). From germline, CDR1 is SGHVS and CDR2 FNYEAQ. The CDR3 loop spans 12 amino acids. The V end was cut by 8 bases, the J end by 5 bases, with 11 bases between. Here the CDR3 DNA reads TGTGCCAGCCGTCGTGAGGGAGATACGCAGTATTTT. Amino acid sequence: CASRREGDTQYF.

CDR3 amino acids: CASTGTGGRNTIYF. The DNA for the CDR3 is TGTGCCAGTACCGGGACAGGGGGCCGAAACACCATATATTTT. The V call is TRBV10-3, the J call TRBJ1-3; 12 bases agree with TRBD1. In germline, CDR1 is ENHRY, CDR2 SYGVKD. The CDR3 is 14 residues long. After removal of 10 bases from V and 5 bases from J, the junction contained 6 bases not matched to a gene.

V and J are TRBV4-3 and TRBJ2-3; 11 bases are a match to TRBD2. Germline V gene data show CDR1 as LGHNA and CDR2 as YSLEER. CDR3 length: 19 amino acids. The ends lost 0 bases at V and 0 bases at J; junction bases unmatched: 8. The chain's CDR3 is CASSQEIIAGGISTDTQYF. CDR3 nucleotides: TGCGCCAGCAGCCAAGAAATAATAGCGGGAGGGATTAGCACAGATACGCAGTATTTT.

A remark on this clone: The junction differs from germline at one of its ends, possibly a read error. The chain recombines TRBV25-1 with TRBJ2-7, with unresolved D. Germline CDR1 reads MGHDK; CDR2 reads SYGVNS. CDR3 length: 14 amino acids. The CDR3 region is CASGESGSLYEQYF. The DNA for the CDR3 is TGTGCCAGCGGTGAATCCGGGTCCCTCTACGAGCAGTACTTC.

The rearrangement joins TRBV5-1 to TRBJ1-1, with D tentatively TRBD1 (5 bases). Trimming removed 4 bases at V and 2 bases at J, with 12 bases between. The CDR3 runs to 14 residues. Germline CDR1 reads SGHRS; CDR2 reads YFSETQ. The CDR3: CASSPRGGNTEAFF. CDR3 sequence (DNA): TGCGCCAGCAGCCCGCGGGGGGGTAACACTGAAGCTTTCTTT.

The rearrangement uses TRBV2 and TRBJ2-7; 9 nucleotides match TRBD1. Germline V gene lookup returns CDR1 SNHLY and CDR2 FYNNEI. Trimming removed 5 bases from V and 3 bases from J; junction bases left unmatched: 2. CDR3 length equals 13 residues. The CDR3 DNA reads as TGTGCCAGCAGTAGGGGACAGGGCTACGAGCAGTACTTC. Translated: CASSRGQGYEQYF.

J is TRBJ2-2 and V is TRBV5-1; TRBD1 agrees at 10 bases. The CDR3 extends over 15 amino acids. Germline V gene data show CDR1 as SGHRS and CDR2 as YFSETQ. With V trimmed by 3 bases and J by 4 bases, 3 bases remained unmatched. The DNA for the CDR3 is TGCGCCAGCAGCTACGACAGGGGGCGCACCGGGGAGCTGTTTTTT. Protein: CASSYDRGRTGELFF. The full variable domain, completed using reference TRBV5-1 and TRBJ2-2, is KAGVTQTPRYLIKTRGQQVTLSCSPISGHRSVSWYQQTPGQGLQFLFEYFSETQRNKGNFPGRFSGRQFSNSRSEMNVSTLELGDSALYLCASSYDRGRTGELFFGEGSRLTVL.

The chain combines TRBV19 with TRBJ2-2, with a weak D call TRBD2 (6 bases). There are 19 residues in the CDR3. From germline, CDR1 is LNHDA and CDR2 SQIVND (reference sequence). Trimming removed 7 bases from V and 4 bases from J, with 28 bases in between. The CDR3: CASTIRRDRGRRSTGELFF. CDR3 nucleotides: TGTGCCAGTACCATTCGGAGGGATAGGGGCCGTAGGAGCACCGGGGAGCTGTTTTTT.